The 9 T cell receptor beta chains below come from one sample, sequenced in a study of PD-L1 blockade in urothelial cancer. Libraries were prepared by immunoSEQ multiplex PCR; TCRdb keeps only in-frame clonotypes and omits some of them. The sample holds about 87,000 clones, 89% seen once. Stated time point: pretreatment peripheral blood. This material consisted of PBMCs, taken around atezolizumab (anti-PD-L1) treatment. Every receptor here comes from a woman aged 80 or older with urothelial cancer.

The V and J genes are TRBV28 and TRBJ2-5; D perhaps matches TRBD1 (6 bases). V dropped 8 bases and J dropped 2 bases, with 18 bases sitting between them. Per the germline V gene, CDR1 is MDHEN and CDR2 is SYDVKM. The CDR3 contains 15 residues. The CDR3 protein is CASGIDRPDQETQYF. CDR3 in DNA: TGTGCCAGCGGTATCGACAGGCCGGATCAAGAGACCCAGTACTTC.

This chain uses TRBV19 with TRBJ2-1, with D possibly matching TRBD1 (6 bases). Deletions cut 7 bases from V and 6 bases from J, with 16 bases between. The CDR3 is 14 residues long. The germline CDR1 and CDR2 sequences are LNHDA and SQIVND (reference sequence). The CDR3 protein is CASKEQGFINEQFF. The CDR3 nucleotides are TGTGCCAGTAAGGAACAGGGCTTTATCAATGAGCAGTTCTTC.

The chain couples TRBV13 to TRBJ1-4; D may be TRBD1 (6 bases). CDR1 PRHDT and CDR2 FYEKMQ come from the germline V gene (reference sequence). The CDR3 totals 15 residues. V was cut by 5 bases and J by 7 bases, with 17 bases left in between. Here the CDR3 reads CASSQRTGWGEKLFF. Here the CDR3 DNA reads TGTGCCAGCAGCCAAAGAACAGGGTGGGGTGAAAAACTGTTTTTT.

V gene TRBV19 combines with J gene TRBJ2-5; D is undetermined. Trimming cost V 5 bases and J 1 base, with 11 bases left between them. The CDR3 is 14 residues long. Per germline, CDR1 LNHDA and CDR2 SQIVND (reference sequence). CDR3 region: CASSPQAGQETQYF. CDR3 nucleotides: TGTGCCAGTAGTCCCCAGGCAGGCCAAGAGACCCAGTACTTC. Using reference TRBV19 and TRBJ2-5 for the parts outside the CDR3, the full variable domain is DGGITQSPKYLFRKEGQNVTLSCEQNLNHDAMYWYRQDPGQGLRLIYYSQIVNDFQKGDIAEGYSVSREKKESFPLTVTSAQKNPTAFYLCASSPQAGQETQYFGPGTRLLVL.

The V and J genes are TRBV10-1 and TRBJ2-2; D uncertain. The CDR3 extends over 11 amino acids. V lost 7 bases and J 4 bases, leaving 4 bases between the germline ends. Germline CDR1 reads WNHNN; CDR2 reads SYGVQD (reference sequence). For the CDR3, the DNA is TGCGCCAGCACCGGCACCGGGGAGCTGTTTTTT. Protein: CASTGTGELFF.

The gene calls are TRBV27 and TRBJ1-2; 9 bases map to TRBD1. After removal of 5 bases from V and 5 bases from J, the junction contained 6 bases not matched to a gene. Germline CDR1 MNHEY, CDR2 SMNVEV (reference sequence). The CDR3 is 14 amino acids. The CDR3 nucleotides read TGTGCCAGCAGTCCGGGACAGGGAAGATATGGCTACACCTTC. Residues: CASSPGQGRYGYTF.

This clone was seen a handful of times. CDR3 in DNA: TGTGCCAGCAGTTCTGGGGCAGCGGGGAATCAGCCCCAGCATTTT. It specifies CASSSGAAGNQPQHF. The rearrangement links TRBV28 to TRBJ1-5; D is possibly TRBD1 (5 bases). The CDR3 is 15 residues long. CDR1 and CDR2 from the germline V gene are MDHEN and SYDVKM. The germline V and J ends were trimmed by 4 bases and 4 bases, with 14 bases remaining between them.

V is TRBV27 and J is TRBJ2-5, with D possibly being TRBD1 (5 bases). The CDR3 contains 14 residues. Germline lookup yields CDR1 MNHEY and CDR2 SMNVEV (reference sequence). The V and J ends lost 5 bases and 6 bases respectively, with 16 bases between them. The CDR3 here is CASSLQGAGKTQYF. The CDR3 DNA is TGTGCCAGCAGTCTACAAGGGGCCGGAAAGACCCAGTACTTC.

The rearrangement uses TRBV27 and TRBJ2-5; 12 bases map to TRBD1. Trimming took 3 bases from V and 7 from J; bases not matched to a gene: 9. The CDR3 sequence is 16 residues long. CDR1 MNHEY and CDR2 SMNVEV come from the germline V gene (reference sequence). CDR3 DNA sequence: TGTGCCAGCAGTTTCATCTCGGGACAGGGGGCGGGGACCCAGTACTTC. Amino acid sequence: CASSFISGQGAGTQYF.